One and the same sample provided the 16 T cell receptor beta chains below, sequenced in a study of blood T cells in healthy people across ages (dated by TCRdb to the mid-2010s). The library was produced with 5' RACE. Sequenced using an Illumina HiSeq 2500. A second roughly 6 to 12 cycle PCR used a sample-barcoded 5' primer and a J-beta primer mix. TCRdb reworked the public reads: Q25 trimming with fastp, MiXCR clone assembly, productive beta chains retained. Here each entry gathers all rows of one CDR3 protein and keeps the most common genes and DNA. For this sample there are roughly 730,000 distinct CDR3 sequences; around 50% appear just once. The leading ten clones occupy more than 25% of the sample. Source material: blood. These receptors were obtained from a man aged 35-49 years in good health.

This clonotype was seen a handful of times. V and J are TRBV27 and TRBJ2-5; D unclear. Trimming stripped 2 bases from V and 7 bases from J, with 17 bases between. CDR1 MNHEY and CDR2 SMNVEV come from the germline V gene (reference sequence). The CDR3 runs to 15 residues. CDR3 nucleotide sequence: TGTGCCAGCAGTTTACTCCCTCCCGGGTCACGGACCCAGTACTTC. It translates to CASSLLPPGSRTQYF.

V is TRBV4-2 and J is TRBJ1-1, with D unclear. V was cut by 3 bases and J by 1 base, with 12 bases left in between. The CDR3 runs 15 residues. The germline V gene encodes CDR1 LGHNA and CDR2 YNFKEQ. Here the CDR3 reads CASSHNLGQNTEAFF. The CDR3 region has the DNA TGTGCCAGCAGCCATAACCTAGGCCAGAACACTGAAGCTTTCTTT.

J is TRBJ2-7 and V is TRBV29-1; 11 bases fit TRBD2. The end of the DNA is better explained by TRBJ2-5, so the J call may be wrong. CDR1 is SQVTM, CDR2 ANQGSEA, per germline. CDR3 length: 13 residues. CDR3 nucleotide sequence: TGCAGCGTGTTACTAGCGGGAGTCGAGACCCAGTACTTC. Amino acid sequence: CSVLLAGVETQYF.

This clonotype was seen many times. The V gene is TRBV7-9, the J gene TRBJ1-5; D gene ambiguous. The CDR3 covers 14 residues. From germline, CDR1 is SEHNR and CDR2 FQNEAQ (reference sequence). The V end lost 5 bases, the J end lost 7 bases, and 15 bases lay between the germline ends. CDR3: CASSPGQQNQPQHF. DNA for the CDR3: TGTGCCAGCAGCCCCGGCCAGCAAAACCAGCCCCAGCATTTT.

This clonotype was seen a handful of times. The J gene is TRBJ1-1, the V gene TRBV6-5, with a possible D match to TRBD1 (5 bases). Trimming took off 4 bases at V and 5 bases at J, with 11 bases between the two ends. CDR1 MNHEY and CDR2 SVGAGI come from the germline V gene. The CDR3 contains 13 residues. CDR3 sequence (DNA): TGTGCCAGCAGTTGGGTCGGGGGGACTGAAGCTTTCTTT. Translating it yields CASSWVGGTEAFF.

Notes on this clonotype: One end of the junction does not line up with germline, which may come from a read error. Here the CDR3 DNA reads TGTGCCGGCAGCTTAGGGAAACTAGCGGGAGCTGGGGCCAACGTCCTGACTTTC. Encoded protein: CAGSLGKLAGAGANVLTF. The chain has TRBV7-9 and TRBJ2-6; 11 bases are shared with TRBD2. The length of the CDR3 is 18 residues. Germline lookup yields CDR1 SEHNR and CDR2 FQNEAQ (reference sequence).

The chain recombines TRBV5-1 with TRBJ2-4, with a weak D call TRBD2 (6 bases). CDR3 length equals 15 residues. V shed 4 bases and J shed 8 bases, with 19 bases lying between them. The V gene's germline CDR1 is SGHRS and CDR2 YFSETQ. CDR3 bases: TGCGCCAGCAGCCCGGAGGGGTCCGGTTGGGACATTCAGTACTTC. It yields the protein CASSPEGSGWDIQYF.

The rearrangement links TRBV9 to TRBJ1-5; 8 nucleotides match TRBD1. The germline V gene has CDR1 SGDLS and CDR2 YYNGEE. The V segment lost 2 bases and the J segment 2 bases; nucleotides outside the gene matches: 3. The length of the CDR3 is 15 residues. Written as DNA, the CDR3 is TGTGCCAGCAGCGTTCAGGGGGCCGGCAATCAGCCCCAGCATTTT. It encodes CASSVQGAGNQPQHF.

The chain uses TRBV18 and TRBJ2-3; D unclear. The V end was cut by 0 bases, the J end by 2 bases, with 12 bases between. The germline V gene encodes CDR1 KGHSH and CDR2 LQKENI. This CDR3 is built from 16 residues. CDR3 DNA sequence: TGTGCCAGCTCACCACCTGTACAGACCTACACAGATACGCAGTATTTT. It yields the protein CASSPPVQTYTDTQYF.

In its sample, this clonotype was seen a few times. The chain recombines TRBV6-4 with TRBJ1-5; the D is unclear. CDR3 size: 12 residues. Trimming pared 4 bases from V and 9 bases from J, leaving 10 bases between. Germline loops: CDR1 MRHNA, CDR2 SNTAGT. The CDR3 loop reads CASSAALGPQHF. Here the CDR3 DNA reads TGTGCCAGCAGTGCCGCGTTGGGGCCCCAGCATTTT.

The V gene is TRBV27, the J gene TRBJ1-3, with D perhaps matching TRBD1 (6 bases). The V end lost 6 bases, the J end lost 7 bases, and 16 bases lay between the germline ends. Looked up from germline, CDR1 is MNHEY and CDR2 is SMNVEV (reference sequence). The CDR3 consists of 14 residues. The CDR3 DNA reads as TGTGCCAGCAGCCTAAACAGGGCTGCGAACACCATATATTTT. It yields the protein CASSLNRAANTIYF.

The V gene is TRBV5-1, the J gene TRBJ2-3; 7 nucleotides match TRBD2. The length of the CDR3 is 14 residues. Germline lookup yields CDR1 SGHRS and CDR2 YFSETQ. Trimming removed 0 bases from V and 4 bases from J; junction bases left unmatched: 2. The CDR3 sequence is CASSLALAADTQYF. The CDR3, as DNA: TGCGCCAGCAGCTTGGCCCTAGCGGCAGATACGCAGTATTTT.

The rearrangement joins TRBV9 to TRBJ2-5; tentative D call: TRBD1 (5 bases). Germline assignment: CDR1 SGDLS and CDR2 YYNGEE. V was clipped by 3 bases and J by 5 bases, with 14 bases between them. The CDR3 totals 14 residues. The CDR3: CASSEGPPVETQYF. The CDR3 coding sequence is TGTGCCAGCAGCGAGGGGCCCCCGGTGGAGACCCAGTACTTC.

The rearrangement joins TRBV27 to TRBJ1-5; D call uncertain. The CDR3 consists of 14 residues. Trimming removed 1 base at V and 8 bases at J, with 12 bases between. The germline gives CDR1 MNHEY, CDR2 SMNVEV (reference sequence). CDR3 protein: CASSLWLGREPQHF. The CDR3 DNA follows: TGTGCCAGCAGTTTATGGCTGGGCCGTGAGCCCCAGCATTTT.

The chain employs TRBV25-1 and TRBJ2-1, with D tentatively TRBD2 (5 bases). V shed 8 bases and J shed 6 bases, with 11 bases lying between them. In germline, CDR1 is MGHDK, CDR2 SYGVNS. This CDR3 has 12 residues. CDR3 sequence: CASDSGSNEQFF. In DNA, the CDR3 is TGTGCCAGCGATTCGGGGAGCAATGAGCAGTTCTTC.

This chain uses TRBV28 with TRBJ2-3; TRBD2 aligns across 8 bases. J gave up 2 bases and V 8 bases, and 3 bases lay outside the gene matches. Germline CDR1 MDHEN, CDR2 SYDVKM. This CDR3 comprises 13 residues. The CDR3 coding sequence is TGTGCCAGCCGGGGGGGGCCCACAGATACGCAGTATTTT. Translation: CASRGGPTDTQYF.